This entry describes one T cell receptor beta chain. In the authors' workflow: Scientists estimated how many nucleated cells there were by amplifying reference gene primers. The method was immunoSEQ multiplex PCR; TCRdb's version includes in-frame clones alone and lacks a portion of them. The V and J calls and the clone size are those of that table, but D and trimming were determined from the DNA. The table has 150,000 to 200,000 clones, 86% seen once. This sample stems from a study of blood T cell repertoires in COVID-19. Study as a whole: Both acute and convalescent COVID-19 samples were obtained from the United States, Italy and Spain. PBMCs, B-cell-depleted T cells, or T cells were the source of the cDNA or gDNA that made up the material.

Trimming at V came to 7 bases and at J to 10 bases, leaving 6 bases not matched to a gene. CDR1 and CDR2 from the germline V gene are SNHLY and FYNNEI. The CDR3 spans 13 residues. The chain is built from TRBV2 and TRBJ2-1, with 11 bases identical to TRBD2. Input material: peripheral blood. The TCR was taken from a young man with acute or convalescent COVID-19. CDR3 region: CASNPSGGTEQFF. The DNA for the CDR3 is TGTGCCAGCAATCCTAGCGGGGGGACCGAGCAGTTCTTC.